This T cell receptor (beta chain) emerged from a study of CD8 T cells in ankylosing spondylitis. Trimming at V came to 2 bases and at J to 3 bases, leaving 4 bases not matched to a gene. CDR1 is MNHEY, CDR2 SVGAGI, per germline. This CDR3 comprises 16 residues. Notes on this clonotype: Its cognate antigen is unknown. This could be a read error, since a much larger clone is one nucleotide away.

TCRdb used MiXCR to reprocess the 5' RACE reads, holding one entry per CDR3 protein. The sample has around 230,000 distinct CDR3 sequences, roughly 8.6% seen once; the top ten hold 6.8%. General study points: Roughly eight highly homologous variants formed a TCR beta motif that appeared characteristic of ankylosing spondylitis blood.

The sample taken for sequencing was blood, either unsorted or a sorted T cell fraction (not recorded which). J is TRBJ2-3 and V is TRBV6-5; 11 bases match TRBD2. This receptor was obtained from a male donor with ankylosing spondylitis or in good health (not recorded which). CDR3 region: CASSYTTSGTTDTQYF. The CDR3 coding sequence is TGTGCCAGCAGTTACACGACTAGCGGGACTACAGATACGCAGTATTTT.